By sample fraction, the clone carrying this TCR beta chain is medium-sized. V shed 2 bases and J shed 1 base, with 5 bases lying between them. The CDR3 runs 14 residues. Per the germline V gene, CDR1 is KGHDR and CDR2 is SFDVKD. The data were obtained in a study of PD-1 and CTLA-4 blockade in melanoma. Repertoires were generated with immunoSEQ multiplex PCR, while TCRdb's copy carries only in-frame clones and drops some. This table has fewer than 20,000 clones, about two thirds appearing once. The V gene is TRBV24-1, the J gene TRBJ1-5; no reliable D call. The TCR comes from a human donor with melanoma. The material was CD8+ T cells from peripheral blood, obtained from a patient given anti-PD-1 treatment. CDR3 in amino acids: CATSDWSSNQPQHF. The CDR3 nucleotides read TGTGCCACCAGTGATTGGAGCAGCAATCAGCCCCAGCATTTT.